These T cell receptor beta chains were read from a single sample in a study of T cell repertoires in cytomegalovirus infection. Antigens for these TCRs are unknown. TCRdb re-analysed the reads in MiXCR, keeping a single row per CDR3 protein. The sample has 380,000 or so distinct CDR3 sequences, roughly 36% seen once; the top ten hold roughly 14%. The source material was cultured PBMCs, sampled from culture after CMV antigen stimulation. These receptors all stem from a human donor in good health (CMV status not recorded). Some clones in this sample may be carry-over from other donors' samples. CDR3s include the opening cysteine and the closing phenylalanine or tryptophan. The D gene is left open where the match is weak. For some rows the clone size is stated as once, few or many, or as a class when expanded; others skip it.

j_call | d_call | v_call | clone_size | cdr3_aa | cdr3_nt
TRBJ1-2 | . | TRBV7-6 | . | CASSSHTADPYGYTF | TGTGCCAGCAGCTCCCACACAGCGGATCCCTATGGCTACACCTTC
TRBJ1-1 | . | TRBV6-5 | . | CASRKRGAGNTEAFF | TGTGCCAGCAGAAAACGAGGGGCCGGGAACACTGAAGCTTTCTTT
TRBJ2-1 | TRBD2 | TRBV11-3 | . | CASSFTLPTSGQATYNEQFF | TGTGCCAGCAGCTTCACGCTCCCAACTAGCGGGCAGGCGACCTACAATGAGCAGTTCTTC
TRBJ1-2 | TRBD1 | TRBV6-5 | . | CASSPTGGAYGYTF | TGTGCCAGCAGCCCAACAGGGGGTGCCTATGGCTACACCTTC
TRBJ2-3 | TRBD2 | TRBV7-9 | . | CASSYGTSIPDTQYF | TGTGCCAGCAGCTACGGGACTAGCATCCCAGATACGCAGTATTTT
TRBJ2-3 | . | TRBV7-2 | few | CASSLVDSPQYF | TGTGCCAGCAGCTTAGTGGACTCTCCGCAGTATTTT
TRBJ2-6 | . | TRBV2 | few | CASSDGRSGANVLTF | TGTGCCAGCAGTGATGGGCGCTCTGGGGCCAACGTCCTGACTTTC
TRBJ1-6 | . | TRBV19 | . | CATGEYYNSPLHF | TGTGCGACAGGCGAATACTATAATTCACCCCTCCACTTT
TRBJ2-1 | . | TRBV29-1 | . | CSVEDGAMGRANEQFF | TGCAGCGTTGAAGATGGTGCGATGGGCCGGGCCAATGAGCAGTTCTTC
TRBJ1-3 | . | TRBV6-5 | few | CASSYQVSGNTIYF | TGTGCCAGCAGTTACCAGGTCTCTGGAAACACCATATATTTT
TRBJ2-2 | . | TRBV11-1 | . | CVSSLGTYGNTGELFF | TGTGTCAGCAGCTTAGGGACCTACGGAAACACCGGGGAGCTGTTTTTT
TRBJ2-7 | TRBD2 | TRBV4-2 | few | CASSPSGLAGGYEQYF | TGTGCCAGCAGCCCTTCGGGACTAGCGGGAGGGTACGAGCAGTACTTC
TRBJ2-1 | . | TRBV7-8 | many | CASSLVWGGFSYNEQFF | TGTGCCAGCAGCTTAGTCTGGGGCGGGTTTTCCTACAATGAGCAGTTCTTC
TRBJ1-1 | . | TRBV27 | . | CASSAIKPQGVMNTEAFF | TGTGCCAGCAGCGCAATAAAACCTCAGGGCGTTATGAACACTGAAGCTTTCTTT